These 23 T cell receptor beta chains were sequenced from one sample in a study of T cell responses to AZD1222 COVID-19 vaccine. Measured with immunoSEQ multiplex PCR; TCRdb has only the in-frame clones, and not every one. Of 68,000 or so clones in the sample, over 60% were seen once. Specimen: peripheral blood, collected on day 0 of AZD1222 vaccination. Receptors originate from an adult in good health.

This sequence joins TRBV18 and TRBJ2-3, with D possibly called TRBD1 or TRBD2 (6 bases each). Per the germline V gene, CDR1 is KGHSH and CDR2 is LQKENI. V dropped 0 bases and J dropped 0 bases, with 16 bases sitting between them. The CDR3 spans 18 residues. The CDR3 DNA reads as TGTGCCAGCTCACCACCTTCCGGGGGCCGCACTAGCACAGATACGCAGTATTTT. Translating it yields CASSPPSGGRTSTDTQYF.

This sequence joins TRBV5-6 and TRBJ1-3; D may be TRBD1 (6 bases). The CDR3 has 15 residues. CDR1 is SGHDT and CDR2 is YYEEEE in the germline V gene. V was pared by 2 bases and J by 3 bases, with 12 bases between. For the CDR3, the DNA is TGTGCCAGCAGCTTTCGGGGGCTATTTGGAAACACCATATATTTT. This translates into CASSFRGLFGNTIYF.

This clone appeared once. Its ends do not fully match the called genes, so a read error is possible. The chain combines TRBV3-1 (or the pseudogene TRBV3-2) with TRBJ1-6; 8 nucleotides match TRBD1. The CDR3 contains 16 residues. Germline V lookup: CDR1 LGHDT, CDR2 YNNKEL (reference sequence). CDR3 residues: CASGQSPGGQNSPLHF. The CDR3 coding sequence is TGTGCCAGCGGCCAATCGCCAGGGGGCCAGAATTCACCCCTCCACTTT.

The gene calls are TRBV28 and TRBJ1-2, with no clear D. The CDR3 length is 13 residues. Germline V CDR1 and CDR2: MDHEN, SYDVKM. Trimming shortened V by 3 bases and J by 8 bases, and 13 bases separated the two germline ends. This CDR3 reads CASSFQYMGGYTF. The CDR3 bases are TGTGCCAGCAGTTTCCAGTACATGGGCGGCTACACCTTC.

The chain is built from TRBV27 and TRBJ2-2, with TRBD2 matching over 15 bases. The germline CDR1 and CDR2 sequences are MNHEY and SMNVEV (reference sequence). This CDR3 comprises 17 residues. Trimming at V came to 5 bases and at J to 7 bases, leaving 8 bases not matched to a gene. The CDR3, as DNA: TGTGCCAGCAGTCCGTGGACTAGCGGGGGGGCTAGCGGGGAGCTGTTTTTT. Translated: CASSPWTSGGASGELFF.

The rearrangement links TRBV3-1 (or the pseudogene TRBV3-2) to TRBJ1-1, with D maybe TRBD1 (5 bases). This CDR3 has 16 amino acids. V was cut by 8 bases and J by 1 base, with 20 bases left in between. The germline V gene encodes CDR1 LGHDT and CDR2 YNNKEL (reference sequence). CDR3 region: CASGGGPRRGNTEAFF. The CDR3 bases are TGTGCCAGCGGCGGGGGACCCAGGAGGGGGAACACTGAAGCTTTCTTT.

V gene TRBV19 combines with J gene TRBJ1-3; 7 positions agree with TRBD1. Germline CDR1 LNHDA, CDR2 SQIVND (reference sequence). V gave up 10 bases and J gave up 0 bases; unmatched junction bases: 6. The CDR3 sequence is 14 residues long. CDR3 protein: CATHRGSSGNTIYF. The CDR3 region has the DNA TGTGCCACCCACAGGGGCTCCTCTGGAAACACCATATATTTT.

This clone was counted a single time. The rearrangement links TRBV12-3 or TRBV12-4 to TRBJ1-2; 8 positions agree with TRBD1. The V gene end was trimmed by 5 bases and the J gene end by 8 bases; junction bases not matched to a gene: 7. The CDR3 has 13 residues. Written as DNA, the CDR3 is TGTGCCAGCAGTCTGACAGGGGATATAGGCTACACCTTC. Amino acid sequence: CASSLTGDIGYTF.

The chain is built from TRBV27 and TRBJ1-6; TRBD1 agrees at 7 bases. This CDR3 contains 14 residues. CDR1 MNHEY and CDR2 SMNVEV come from the germline V gene (reference sequence). J gave up 7 bases and V 6 bases, and 6 bases lay outside the gene matches. The CDR3 DNA reads TGTGCCAGCAGATCGGTGACAGGGAATTCACCCCTCCACTTT. As protein: CASRSVTGNSPLHF.

The rearrangement joins TRBV4-1 to TRBJ2-4, with D maybe TRBD2 (5 bases). This CDR3 region has 18 residues. Germline V gene lookup returns CDR1 MGHRA and CDR2 YSYEKL. The V gene lost 1 base and the J gene lost 4 bases, with 20 bases spanning the gap. CDR3 protein: CASSQGLTRGRDKNIQYF. CDR3 DNA sequence: TGCGCCAGCAGCCAAGGATTGACGCGAGGGCGCGATAAAAACATTCAGTACTTC.

This rearrangement joins TRBV5-1 to TRBJ2-7; weak D call: TRBD2 (6 bases). The CDR3 extends over 15 amino acids. V dropped 0 bases and J dropped 5 bases, with 15 bases sitting between them. Germline CDR1 is SGHRS and CDR2 is YFSETQ. CDR3 in DNA: TGCGCCAGCAGCTTGGTCGGAGGGAGTGTTGACGAGCAGTACTTC. Translated, it gives CASSLVGGSVDEQYF.

The V gene is TRBV5-5, the J gene TRBJ2-4; no clear D. Germline assignment: CDR1 SGHKS and CDR2 YYEKEE (reference sequence). The V end was cut by 0 bases, the J end by 1 base, with 5 bases between. This CDR3 has 14 amino acids. The CDR3 DNA follows: TGTGCCAGCAGCTTGGGGGTGGCCAAAAACATTCAGTACTTC. Encoded protein: CASSLGVAKNIQYF.

The chain carries TRBV11-2 and TRBJ1-6; D ambiguous. Trimming took off 0 bases at V and 5 bases at J, with 11 bases between the two ends. CDR1 and CDR2 from the germline V gene are SGHAT and FQNNGV. This CDR3 region has 16 residues. The DNA for the CDR3 is TGTGCCAGCAGCTTAGAACGGAGGTTCGATAATTCACCCCTCCACTTT. Residues: CASSLERRFDNSPLHF.

This clone was found once. V and J are TRBV2 and TRBJ2-1; D is perhaps TRBD1 (6 bases). Germline V gene sequence: CDR1 SNHLY, CDR2 FYNNEI. V was shortened by 7 bases and J by 6 bases, with 13 bases between the two germline ends. The CDR3 loop spans 13 amino acids. The CDR3 sequence is CASKWDNTNEQFF. CDR3 DNA: TGTGCCAGCAAATGGGACAATACCAATGAGCAGTTCTTC.

The J gene is TRBJ1-3, the V gene TRBV11-2; D is undetermined. The CDR3 is made up of 15 amino acids. V was trimmed by 1 base and J by 4 bases, leaving 11 bases between them. Germline V CDR1 and CDR2: SGHAT, FQNNGV. The CDR3, as DNA: TGTGCCAGCAGCTTAGTTGGGTTCTCGGGAAACACCATATATTTT. It specifies CASSLVGFSGNTIYF.

The genes are TRBV29-1 and TRBJ1-2; maybe TRBD1 (6 bases). Trimming took 4 bases from V and 5 from J, leaving 8 bases between them. Germline V lookup: CDR1 SQVTM, CDR2 ANQGSEA. The CDR3 sequence is 11 residues long. The CDR3 sequence: CSVGQGYGYTF. The DNA for the CDR3 is TGCAGCGTTGGTCAGGGGTATGGCTACACCTTC.

The chain couples TRBV5-1 to TRBJ2-3; no clear D gene. This CDR3 contains 15 residues. The V gene's germline CDR1 is SGHRS and CDR2 YFSETQ. The ends were cut back, 2 bases at V and 1 base at J, with 11 bases in the middle. The CDR3 nucleotides read TGCGCCAGCAGCTTATTCCCGGAAGGCACAGATACGCAGTATTTT. The encoded protein is CASSLFPEGTDTQYF.

This chain links TRBV27 with TRBJ2-1; no clear D. The CDR3 extends over 14 amino acids. Trimming pared 2 bases from V and 5 bases from J, leaving 10 bases between. Germline loops: CDR1 MNHEY, CDR2 SMNVEV (reference sequence). Written as DNA, the CDR3 is TGTGCCAGCAGTTTAAGACGGCCTAACAATGAGCAGTTCTTC. It yields the protein CASSLRRPNNEQFF.

The chain is built from TRBV20-1 and TRBJ1-1; no clear D. The V gene's germline CDR1 is DFQATT and CDR2 SNEGSKA (reference sequence). The CDR3 covers 11 residues. The V and J ends lost 8 bases and 1 base respectively, with 8 bases between them. CDR3 loop: CSPSKNTEAFF. DNA for the CDR3: TGCAGTCCCAGTAAGAACACTGAAGCTTTCTTT.

This clone was counted a few times. V is TRBV19 and J is TRBJ1-5; no reliable D call. The CDR3 loop spans 15 amino acids. The germline V gene has CDR1 LNHDA and CDR2 SQIVND (reference sequence). Deletions cut 7 bases from V and 3 bases from J, with 16 bases between. The CDR3 sequence is CASINRGSHNQPQHF. The CDR3, as DNA: TGTGCCAGTATTAACCGCGGGTCCCACAATCAGCCCCAGCATTTT.

The chain recombines TRBV5-1 with TRBJ2-7, with D perhaps TRBD1 (6 bases). Germline V gene lookup returns CDR1 SGHRS and CDR2 YFSETQ. The CDR3 consists of 13 residues. V lost 4 bases, J lost 4 bases, and 12 bases lay in between. The CDR3 sequence: CASSLTGQYEQYF. Here the CDR3 DNA reads TGCGCCAGCAGCCTTACCGGACAGTACGAGCAGTACTTC.

The chain carries TRBV6-5 and TRBJ1-1; no reliable D call. This CDR3 contains 13 residues. V lost 2 bases and J 2 bases, leaving 6 bases between the germline ends. CDR1 MNHEY and CDR2 SVGAGI come from the germline V gene. CDR3 sequence: CASSYDPNTEAFF. The CDR3 nucleotides read TGTGCCAGCAGTTACGACCCAAACACTGAAGCTTTCTTT.

This chain connects TRBV20-1 to TRBJ1-6; D may be TRBD1 (5 bases). The CDR3 contains 14 residues. Deletions cut 3 bases from V and 7 bases from J, with 13 bases between. Germline V gives CDR1 DFQATT, CDR2 SNEGSKA (reference sequence). The CDR3 protein is CSASGQGFNSPLHF. In DNA, the CDR3 is TGCAGTGCTAGTGGGCAGGGATTCAATTCACCCCTCCACTTT.